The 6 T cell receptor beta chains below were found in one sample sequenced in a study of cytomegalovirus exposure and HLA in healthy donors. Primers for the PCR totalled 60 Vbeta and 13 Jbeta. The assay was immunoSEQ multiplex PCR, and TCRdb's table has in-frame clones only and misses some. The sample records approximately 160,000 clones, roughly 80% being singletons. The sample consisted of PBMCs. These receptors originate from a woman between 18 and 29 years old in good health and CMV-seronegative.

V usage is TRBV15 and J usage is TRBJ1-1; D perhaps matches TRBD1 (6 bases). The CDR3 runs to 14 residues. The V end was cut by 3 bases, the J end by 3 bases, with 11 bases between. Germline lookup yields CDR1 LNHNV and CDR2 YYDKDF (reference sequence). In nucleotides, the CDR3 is TGTGCCACCAGCAGGCTAGGGGGGGACACTGAAGCTTTCTTT. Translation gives CATSRLGGDTEAFF.

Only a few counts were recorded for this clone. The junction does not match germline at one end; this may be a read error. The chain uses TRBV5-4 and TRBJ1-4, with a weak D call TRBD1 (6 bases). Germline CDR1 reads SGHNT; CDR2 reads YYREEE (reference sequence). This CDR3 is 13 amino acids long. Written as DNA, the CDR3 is TGTGCCAGCAGCTTGGAGGACAGCAACGCCCTGGTTTTT. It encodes CASSLEDSNALVF.

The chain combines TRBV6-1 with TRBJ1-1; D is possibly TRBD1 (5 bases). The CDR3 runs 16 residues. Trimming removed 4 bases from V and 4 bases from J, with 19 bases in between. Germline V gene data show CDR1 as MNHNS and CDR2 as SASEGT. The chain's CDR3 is CASSGTRSAGGTEAFF. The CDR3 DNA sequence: TGTGCCAGCAGTGGAACCCGTTCGGCCGGGGGCACTGAAGCTTTCTTT.

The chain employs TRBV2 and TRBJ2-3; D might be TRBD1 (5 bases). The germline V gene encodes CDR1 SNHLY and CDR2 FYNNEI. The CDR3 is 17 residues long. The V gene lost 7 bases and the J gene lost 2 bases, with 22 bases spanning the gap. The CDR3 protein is CASTSSGANIYTDTQYF. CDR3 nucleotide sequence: TGTGCCAGCACCAGCAGTGGGGCGAACATTTACACAGATACGCAGTATTTT.

CDR3 coding DNA: TGTGCCACCAGCAAATCGGCAGGGGGAATGGTTGCGGCCGGGGAGCTGTTTTTT. It translates to CATSKSAGGMVAAGELFF. V usage is TRBV15 and J usage is TRBJ2-2; 7 bases line up with TRBD1. Trimming took 4 bases from V and 6 from J; bases not matched to a gene: 17. Per the germline V gene, CDR1 is LNHNV and CDR2 is YYDKDF (reference sequence). CDR3 length equals 18 residues.

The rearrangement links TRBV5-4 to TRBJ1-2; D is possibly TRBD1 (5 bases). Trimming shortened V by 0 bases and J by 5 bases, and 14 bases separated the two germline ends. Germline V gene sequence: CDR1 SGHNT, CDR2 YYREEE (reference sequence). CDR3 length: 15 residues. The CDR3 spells CASSLARDSGYGYTF. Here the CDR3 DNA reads TGTGCCAGCAGCTTGGCCCGGGACTCAGGATATGGCTACACCTTC.